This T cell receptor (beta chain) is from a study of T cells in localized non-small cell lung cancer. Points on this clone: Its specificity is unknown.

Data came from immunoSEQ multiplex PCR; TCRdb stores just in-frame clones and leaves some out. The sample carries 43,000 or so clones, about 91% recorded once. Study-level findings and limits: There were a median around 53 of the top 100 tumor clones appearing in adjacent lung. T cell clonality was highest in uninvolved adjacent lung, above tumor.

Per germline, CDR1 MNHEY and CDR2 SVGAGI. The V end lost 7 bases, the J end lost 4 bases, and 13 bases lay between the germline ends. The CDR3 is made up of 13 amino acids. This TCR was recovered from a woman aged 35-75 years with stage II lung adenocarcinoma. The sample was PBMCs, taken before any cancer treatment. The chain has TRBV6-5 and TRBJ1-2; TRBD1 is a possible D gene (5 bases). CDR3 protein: CASTQGSIYGYTF. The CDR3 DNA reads TGTGCCAGCACTCAGGGATCCATCTATGGCTACACCTTC.